The present TCR beta chain was sequenced within a study of beta chain features in type 1 diabetes. Study-wide points: It was possible that PCR favored shorter templates, equally so in patients and controls. TCRB CDR3s from Type 1 diabetes patients were moderately but significantly shorter in all four CD4+ subsets. High-TCR-expressing cells could be over-represented by cDNA sequencing.

Expressed TCRB transcripts were sequenced because the isolated RNA had all been reverse transcribed beforehand. The assay was immunoSEQ multiplex PCR, and TCRdb's table has in-frame clones only and misses some. The sample includes hundreds of thousands of clones, roughly 13% of them seen just once. Sorted CD4+ subsets: naive, central memory, regulatory, stem cell-like memory (CD45RO/CCR7/CD25/CD127/CD95/CD27 panel). Sort purity for all populations was recorded as exceeding 98%. J gave up 5 bases and V 3 bases, and 5 bases lay outside the gene matches. The CDR3 extends over 14 amino acids. Germline V gene sequence: CDR1 MGHRA, CDR2 YSYEKL. As to this clone: Antigen specificity is unknown.

This TCR came from a man in his late teens or twenties with type 1 diabetes. Sequencing was done on a sample of naive CD4+ T cells from blood. This chain connects TRBV4-1 to TRBJ1-1, with 8 nucleotides matching TRBD1. CDR3 protein: CASSHGTGGTEAFF. DNA for the CDR3: TGCGCCAGCAGCCACGGGACAGGCGGGACTGAAGCTTTCTTT.